This passage covers 16 T cell receptor beta chains from one sample sequenced in a study of shared clonotypes between healthy human individuals. Generated by immunoSEQ multiplex PCR, the TCRdb table keeps only in-frame clones and is missing some. The top ten clones hold roughly 1.2% of a sample with some 1,400,000 clones, around 95% of them seen once. Input material: naive CD4+ T cells sorted from blood. Regarding subset: CD45RA+ positively selected. Receptor source: a man aged 25-45 years in good health.

The CDR3 loop reads CASSPLGPGGVVPYEQYF. Written as DNA, the CDR3 is TGTGCCAGCTCACCACTTGGCCCAGGGGGCGTGGTCCCCTACGAGCAGTACTTC. This chain uses TRBV18 with TRBJ2-7; 8 positions match TRBD1. The CDR3 covers 18 residues. The V and J ends lost 1 base and 2 bases, in that order; junction bases with no gene match: 13. Germline loops: CDR1 KGHSH, CDR2 LQKENI.

In this sample, this clone turned up once. The V gene is TRBV28, the J gene TRBJ2-3, with TRBD1 matching over 8 bases. The germline gives CDR1 MDHEN, CDR2 SYDVKM. Losses at the gene ends were 6 bases for V and 3 bases for J; bases not matched to a gene: 8. There are 15 residues in the CDR3. The DNA for the CDR3 is TGTGCCAGCAGCTTCGGACAGGGTAGGACAGATACGCAGTATTTT. Residues: CASSFGQGRTDTQYF.

This chain joins TRBV30 and TRBJ2-7; D is unclear. The V end lost 3 bases, the J end lost 6 bases, and 9 bases lay between the germline ends. The germline V gene has CDR1 GTSNPN and CDR2 SVGIG (reference sequence). This CDR3 spans 11 amino acids. The CDR3 protein is CAWRVLSEQYF. Written as DNA, the CDR3 is TGTGCCTGGAGGGTGCTTAGCGAGCAGTACTTC.

The CDR3 loop is CASSVQGYTEAFF. The DNA of the CDR3 is TGTGCCAGCAGTGTGCAGGGTTACACTGAAGCTTTCTTT. The chain recombines TRBV6-1 with TRBJ1-1; D possibly corresponds to TRBD1 (5 bases). Germline values: CDR1 MNHNS, CDR2 SASEGT. The CDR3 runs to 13 residues. V shed 4 bases and J shed 3 bases, with 9 bases lying between them.

Worth noting for this clone: Other DNA sequences in the sample encode the same CDR3. CDR3 loop: CASSLGLAGVGETQYF. In DNA form, the CDR3 reads TGTGCCAGCAGCTTAGGGCTAGCGGGAGTAGGAGAGACCCAGTACTTC. The V and J genes are TRBV7-8 and TRBJ2-5, with TRBD2 identical over 10 bases. This CDR3 comprises 16 residues. Trimming removed 1 base from V and 4 bases from J; junction bases left unmatched: 6. From germline, CDR1 is SGHVS and CDR2 FQNEAQ.

The V call is TRBV6-5, the J call TRBJ1-4; D remains unclear. Trimming took 6 bases from V and 3 from J, leaving 5 bases between them. There are 12 residues in the CDR3. CDR1 is MNHEY and CDR2 is SVGAGI in the germline V gene. The CDR3 sequence: CASSTANEKLFF. The CDR3 DNA sequence: TGTGCCAGCAGCACAGCTAATGAAAAACTGTTTTTT.

To note about this clone: Additional DNA sequences in this sample encode the identical CDR3. The rearrangement links TRBV5-1 to TRBJ1-1; tentative D call: TRBD1 (5 bases). V lost 0 bases and J lost 4, with 10 bases in between. Germline loops: CDR1 SGHRS, CDR2 YFSETQ. This CDR3 contains 14 residues. The CDR3 nucleotides read TGCGCCAGCAGCTTGGTGCAGGGAAGCACTGAAGCTTTCTTT. It translates to CASSLVQGSTEAFF.

The genes are TRBV2 and TRBJ2-2; TRBD2 matches 13 bases. Germline CDR1 and CDR2: SNHLY and FYNNEI. CDR3 length: 19 residues. With V trimmed by 6 bases and J by 8 bases, 18 bases remained unmatched. CDR3 coding DNA: TGTGCCAGCAGGGAAATTCTGACTAGCGGGAGGCTCGGGGGAGGGGAGCTGTTTTTT. This gives the protein CASREILTSGRLGGGELFF. The full variable domain, its missing parts supplied by reference TRBV2 and TRBJ2-2, is EPEVTQTPSHQVTQMGQEVILRCVPISNHLYFYWYRQILGQKVEFLVSFYNNEISEKSEIFDDQFSVERPDGSNFTLKIRSTKLEDSAMYFCASREILTSGRLGGGELFFGEGSRLTVL.

The chain uses TRBV28 and TRBJ1-2; 8 bases agree with TRBD1. Germline CDR1 reads MDHEN; CDR2 reads SYDVKM. With V trimmed by 8 bases and J by 2 bases, 4 bases remained unmatched. The length of the CDR3 is 13 residues. The CDR3 protein is CASLDRANYGYTF. DNA of the CDR3: TGTGCCAGCTTGGACAGGGCGAACTATGGCTACACCTTC.

The chain joins TRBV28 to TRBJ2-1, with TRBD2 matching 11 bases. There are 17 residues in the CDR3. Germline values: CDR1 MDHEN, CDR2 SYDVKM. V trimming: 2 bases; J trimming: 6 bases; junction bases outside the gene matches: 9. CDR3 bases: TGTGCCAGCAGTTTAGGCAGTCTTGGACTAGCGGGCAATGAGCAGTTCTTC. Amino acid sequence: CASSLGSLGLAGNEQFF.

This clone was counted a single time. The chain joins TRBV5-1 to TRBJ1-2, with a weak D call TRBD1 (5 bases). V gave up 0 bases and J gave up 2 bases, with 11 bases separating them. This CDR3 contains 15 residues. Germline CDR1 and CDR2: SGHRS and YFSETQ. CDR3 sequence reads: CASSLGATANYGYTF. The CDR3 DNA reads as TGCGCCAGCAGCTTGGGGGCGACAGCAAACTATGGCTACACCTTC. Combining the CDR3 with reference TRBV5-1 and TRBJ1-2 gives the whole variable domain KAGVTQTPRYLIKTRGQQVTLSCSPISGHRSVSWYQQTPGQGLQFLFEYFSETQRNKGNFPGRFSGRQFSNSRSEMNVSTLELGDSALYLCASSLGATANYGYTFGSGTRLTVV.

The sample holds one count of this clone. This chain links TRBV6-1 with TRBJ2-5, with D maybe TRBD2 (5 bases). Germline V gene sequence: CDR1 MNHNS, CDR2 SASEGT. The CDR3 is 12 amino acids. Trimming cost V 5 bases and J 7 bases, with 11 bases left between them. As DNA, the CDR3 is TGTGCCAGCAGTCCATACCGGGGGACCCAGTACTTC. The encoded protein is CASSPYRGTQYF.

V usage is TRBV5-4 and J usage is TRBJ2-7; D possibly matches TRBD1 or TRBD2 (5 bases each). The CDR3 extends over 16 amino acids. From germline, CDR1 is SGHNT and CDR2 YYREEE (reference sequence). The V and J ends lost 5 bases and 0 bases respectively, with 18 bases between them. CDR3 in DNA: TGTGCCAGCAGTTCAGGAGGTACTAGGGGCTCCTACGAGCAGTACTTC. It codes for CASSSGGTRGSYEQYF.

This chain links TRBV18 with TRBJ2-3; 9 bases map to TRBD1. The CDR3 contains 16 residues. Unmatched junction bases numbered 8, after V lost 5 bases and J lost 2 bases. Germline lookup yields CDR1 KGHSH and CDR2 LQKENI. Here the CDR3 reads CASSTLRDRDTDTQYF. DNA for the CDR3: TGTGCCAGCTCAACCCTCCGGGACAGGGACACAGATACGCAGTATTTT.

The rearrangement links TRBV13 to TRBJ2-7; unclear D gene. Germline V CDR1 and CDR2: PRHDT, FYEKMQ (reference sequence). The V and J ends lost 1 base and 0 bases respectively, with 10 bases between them. The CDR3 contains 15 residues. CDR3 in DNA: TGTGCCAGCAGCTTAGTTACGGCGGACTCCTACGAGCAGTACTTC. Translating gives CASSLVTADSYEQYF.

In regard to this clone: Other DNA sequences in the same sample also yield this CDR3. The CDR3 loop reads CASSLTGGNEKLFF. The DNA for the CDR3 is TGTGCCAGCAGTTTAACAGGGGGAAATGAAAAACTGTTTTTT. V is TRBV28 and J is TRBJ1-4; 8 nucleotides match TRBD1. The CDR3 contains 14 residues. Per the germline V gene, CDR1 is MDHEN and CDR2 is SYDVKM. V gave up 2 bases and J gave up 5 bases; unmatched junction bases: 1.